The clone carrying this T cell receptor (beta chain) was counted ten times or more. The source of the sample is a study of spatial heterogeneity in lung cancer. The wider study: There were 70 to 80 donors, all of them untreated patients with early-stage non-small cell lung cancer. Those follow-up PBMC samples that were available underwent sequencing, at a median interval of roughly two years following resection. Combinations of a unique TCR and a UMI were tallied in raw reads, and on average each appeared more than ten times.

Every molecule of TCR cDNA had its own unique molecular identifier. TCRdb re-called the 5' RACE reads through MiXCR, storing one row per CDR3 protein. In the table there are around 110,000 distinct CDR3 sequences, 12% of which are singletons. The germline gives CDR1 DFQATT, CDR2 SNEGSKA (reference sequence). CDR3 length equals 14 residues. The V and J ends lost 0 bases and 6 bases respectively, with 14 bases between them. Regarding time point: blood at routine non-recurrence follow-up after resection. Sequencing of whole RNA from tumor, nontumor lung or frozen PBMC involved no sorting. The sequence came from a male donor with early-stage non-small cell lung cancer. Sequenced material: PBMCs, taken at follow-up. This sequence joins TRBV20-1 and TRBJ1-2; maybe TRBD1 (6 bases). Written as DNA, the CDR3 is TGCAGTGCTAGAGATGGTACAGGGCCCAATGGCTACACCTTC. It yields the protein CSARDGTGPNGYTF.